Described below is a single TCR beta chain sequence and its context. This specimen belongs to a study of blood T cell repertoires in COVID-19. TCRdb keeps only in-frame clones here, not all; method: immunoSEQ multiplex PCR. The sample shows approximately 160,000 clones, 70% to 90% of them seen only once. There are 18 residues in the CDR3. From germline, CDR1 is MNHEY and CDR2 SVGEGT. The V end was cut by 4 bases, the J end by 9 bases, with 25 bases between. Sequenced material: peripheral blood. The chain combines TRBV6-2 or TRBV6-3 with TRBJ1-6; D is uncertain. The TCR was taken from a man between 60 and 70 years old who had recovered from COVID-19. For the CDR3, the DNA is TGTGCCAGCAGTTCCCCCCCCCGACGCAGGTATTACAGTTCACCCCTCCACTTT. It is translated as CASSSPPRRRYYSSPLHF.